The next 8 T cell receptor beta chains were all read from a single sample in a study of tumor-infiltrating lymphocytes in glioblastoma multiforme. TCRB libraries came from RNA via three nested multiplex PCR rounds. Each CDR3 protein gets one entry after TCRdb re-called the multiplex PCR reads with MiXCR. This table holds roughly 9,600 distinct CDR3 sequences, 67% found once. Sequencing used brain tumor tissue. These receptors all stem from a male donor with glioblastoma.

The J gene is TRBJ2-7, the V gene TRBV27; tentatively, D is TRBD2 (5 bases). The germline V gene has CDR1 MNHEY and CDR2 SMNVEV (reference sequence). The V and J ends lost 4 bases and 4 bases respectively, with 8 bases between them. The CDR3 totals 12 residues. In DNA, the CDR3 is TGTGCCAGCAGTTCACGGACTTACGAGCAGTACTTC. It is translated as CASSSRTYEQYF.

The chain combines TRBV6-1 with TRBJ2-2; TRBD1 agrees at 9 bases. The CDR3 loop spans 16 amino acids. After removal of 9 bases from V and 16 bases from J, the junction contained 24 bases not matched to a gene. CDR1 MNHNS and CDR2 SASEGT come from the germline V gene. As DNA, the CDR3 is TGTGCCAGTTCGGCAGAGGGACAGGGTAGGAACGGGGCGCCGTTTTTT. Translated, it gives CASSAEGQGRNGAPFF.

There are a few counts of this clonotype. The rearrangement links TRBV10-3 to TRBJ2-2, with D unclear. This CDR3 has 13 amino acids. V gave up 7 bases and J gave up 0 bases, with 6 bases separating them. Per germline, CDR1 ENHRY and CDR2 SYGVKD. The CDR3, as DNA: TGTGCCATCACAGGAACGAACACCGGGGAGCTGTTTTTT. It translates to CAITGTNTGELFF.

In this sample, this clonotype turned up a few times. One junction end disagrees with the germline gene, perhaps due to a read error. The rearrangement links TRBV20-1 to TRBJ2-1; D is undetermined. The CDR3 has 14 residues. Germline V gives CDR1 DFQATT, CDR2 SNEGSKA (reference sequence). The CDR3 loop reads CNAKDEARLYEQFF. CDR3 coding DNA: TGCAATGCTAAAGATGAGGCAAGGCTGTATGAGCAGTTCTTT.

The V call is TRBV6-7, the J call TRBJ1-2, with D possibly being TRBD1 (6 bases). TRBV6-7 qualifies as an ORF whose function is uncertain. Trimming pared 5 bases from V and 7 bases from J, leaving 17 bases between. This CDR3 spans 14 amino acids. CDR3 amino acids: CASSLLQGSSGYTF. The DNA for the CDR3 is TGTGCCAGCAGTCTTCTACAGGGATCATCTGGCTACACCTTC.

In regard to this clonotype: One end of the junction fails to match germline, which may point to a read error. In DNA form, the CDR3 reads TGCGCCAGCAGCCCCTTAGGGGGATGCGTTAACGGGGAGCTATTTTTT. Amino acids: CASSPLGGCVNGELFF. The chain couples TRBV5-1 to TRBJ2-2; tentative D call: TRBD1 (6 bases). Looked up from germline, CDR1 is SGHRS and CDR2 is YFSETQ. The CDR3 has 16 residues.

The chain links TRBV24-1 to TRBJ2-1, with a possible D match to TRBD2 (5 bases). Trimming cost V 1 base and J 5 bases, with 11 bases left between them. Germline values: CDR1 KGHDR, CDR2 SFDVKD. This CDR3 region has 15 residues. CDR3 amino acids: CATSDFGSVDNEQFF. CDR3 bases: TGTGCCACCAGTGATTTCGGTAGCGTAGACAATGAGCAGTTCTTC.

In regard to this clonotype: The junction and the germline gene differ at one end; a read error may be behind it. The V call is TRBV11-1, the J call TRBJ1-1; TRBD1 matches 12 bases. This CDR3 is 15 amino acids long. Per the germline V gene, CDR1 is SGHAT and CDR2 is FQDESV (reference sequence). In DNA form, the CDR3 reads TGTGCTAGCAGCTTCCCGGGGACAGGGGGCGCTGAAGCTTTTTTT. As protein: CASSFPGTGGAEAFF. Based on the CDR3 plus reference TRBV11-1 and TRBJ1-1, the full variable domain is EAEVAQSPRYKITEKSQAVAFWCDPISGHATLYWYRQILGQGPELLVQFQDESVVDDSQLPKDRFSAERLKGVDSTLKIQPAELGDSAMYLCASSFPGTGGAEAFFGQGTRLTVV.